This T cell receptor beta chain was captured in a study of CXCR3-negative and CXCR3-positive naive CD8 T cells. Overall study context: Each library held about 1.5 +/- 0.3 million TRB reads, 130 million to 150 million in total. General observations from the study: CXCR3-positive naive cells carried more hydrophobic TRB CDR3s than CXCR3-negative naive cells did.

The CDR3 has 14 amino acids. The germline V gene has CDR1 WSHSY and CDR2 SAAADI. Carrying UMI labels, the TRB cDNA libraries were prepared through 5' RACE. TCRdb derives one entry per CDR3 protein from the 5' RACE reads, leaving out DNA. The sample table includes some 150,000 distinct CDR3 sequences. About this clonotype: Its antigen is not known.

This sequence originates from a human donor in good health. Some clones in this sample may be carry-over from other donors' samples. The chain employs TRBV10-2 and TRBJ2-1. The sequenced sample consisted of naive CXCR3+ CD8+ T cells from blood. Subset specified: CD45RO-CCR7+CD27+CD95- naive CD8+ T cells expressing CXCR3 (TNR3+). The CDR3 spells CASSEGFPFNEQFF.